The following is a T cell receptor beta chain sequence with its context. Data came from immunoSEQ multiplex PCR; TCRdb stores just in-frame clones and leaves some out. The sample consists of about 480,000 clones, 75% to 80% of them appearing once. This specimen belongs to a study of shared clonotypes between healthy human individuals. This CDR3 spans 15 amino acids. Trimming took 4 bases from V and 0 from J, leaving 12 bases between them. Germline lookup yields CDR1 ENHRY and CDR2 SYGVKD. J is TRBJ1-2 and V is TRBV10-3; possible D gene TRBD1, 5 bases. The sequenced sample consisted of PBMCs. The TCR originated in a woman aged 40 to 50 in good health. Some clones in this sample may be carry-over from other donors' samples. DNA of the CDR3: TGTGCCATCAGTGGGCCCGGACAACCTAACTATGGCTACACCTTC. Translating it yields CAISGPGQPNYGYTF.